This T cell receptor (beta chain) comes out of a study of identical twins (dated by TCRdb to between 2015 and 2016). Regarding the research as a whole: The study deep-sequenced TCR alpha and beta repertoires from monozygotic twins, unrelated adults of various ages and cord blood to test whether fetal clonotypes persist. Replicate twin experiments were performed at different times using different library preparation protocols to rule out contamination.

The CDR3, from cysteine to phenylalanine, totals 16 residues. The only DNA kept is the CDR3, 48 bases in frame from the first base. Trimming removed 6 bases from V and 2 bases from J, leaving 19 bases between the germline ends. CDR1 and CDR2, looked up from the germline V gene, are MDHEN and SYDVKM. The library relied on 5' RACE. Sequenced on an Illumina HiSeq 2000. A universal primer binding site was introduced by template switching, and a unique molecular identifier was present in the final cDNA, enabling accurate counting of TCR cDNA molecules. First-strand cDNA for TCR alpha and beta chains was synthesized from specific primers in the conserved constant-segment region. To control for contamination, every cDNA library carried two barcodes: a SMART-Mk sample barcode plus Illumina barcodes. TruSeq adapter sequences along with Illumina sample barcodes were introduced in two successive PCR steps. TCR alpha and beta cDNA libraries were sequenced on the Illumina HiSeq platform with custom primers. The original methods were these. Unique molecular identifiers were extracted from raw reads with MiGEC, and CDR3 positions were determined with MiXCR. Recombination models were inferred per individual with the repgenHMM and IGoR tools using an EM algorithm. The tcR package in R was used for shared clonotype analysis, with sharing normalized by the product of cloneset sizes. To study raw recombination free of thymic and clonal selection effects, out-of-frame nonproductive sequences were analyzed. TCRdb reanalyzed the raw reads on its own, using fastp at Q25 for trimming and MiXCR for clone calling, and kept in-frame beta chains. Every entry covers one CDR3 protein and lists the most common genes and DNA from its rows. It is TCRdb's table, rather than the study itself, that gives the V and J calls and clone size. For this sample the table gives 1.5 million or so distinct CDR3 sequences, of which 25% to 35% were detected only once. Under 0.35% of the sample rests with the top ten.

This clonotype was observed a handful of times. The antigen it binds to is not known. Per-nucleotide qualities are absent, and no much larger clonotype sits a single base away. The study at large found these results: In monozygotic twins, out-of-frame TCR alpha sharing was systematically underestimated by recombination models, although the models agreed with sharing between unrelated individuals. Invariant T cells such as MAIT and iNKT could partly confound zero-insertion analyses, although diverse VJ usage argued against such confounding for most clonotypes. Fewer insertions were carried by abundant cord blood beta clonotypes, a similar but weaker trend appeared in young adult naive repertoires, and no such trend appeared in memory repertoires. Compared with coincidental sharing between unrelated individuals, out-of-frame TCR alpha sequences shared between twins showed an excess of sequences with low generation probability. Because the same donors could not be followed over many years, the conclusions relied on cross-sectional statistical analysis. A weaker excess of twin sharing was found in beta out-of-frame sequences because the signal-to-noise ratio was lowered by fewer shared sequences.

Every donor in the study was a healthy Caucasian. Recombination linked TRBV28 to TRBJ2-5; the D segment may tentatively be TRBD1 or TRBD2, each giving 5 matched bases. The receptor was isolated from a newborn girl in good health. Sequencing was carried out using cord blood. The CDR3 corresponds to CASRPGTEDLQETQYF. The nucleotides read TGTGCCAGCAGACCCGGGACGGAGGATTTGCAAGAGACCCAGTACTTC.